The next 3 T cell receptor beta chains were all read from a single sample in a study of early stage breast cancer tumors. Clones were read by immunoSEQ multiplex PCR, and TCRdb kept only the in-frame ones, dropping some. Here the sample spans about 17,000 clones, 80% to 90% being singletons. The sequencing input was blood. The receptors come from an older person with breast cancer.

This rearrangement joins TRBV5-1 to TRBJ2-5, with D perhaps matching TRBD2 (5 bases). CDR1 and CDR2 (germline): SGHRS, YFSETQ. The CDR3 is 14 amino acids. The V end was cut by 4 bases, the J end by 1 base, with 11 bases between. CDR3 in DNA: TGCGCCAGCAGCACCAGCGGCACCCAAGAGACCCAGTACTTC. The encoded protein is CASSTSGTQETQYF.

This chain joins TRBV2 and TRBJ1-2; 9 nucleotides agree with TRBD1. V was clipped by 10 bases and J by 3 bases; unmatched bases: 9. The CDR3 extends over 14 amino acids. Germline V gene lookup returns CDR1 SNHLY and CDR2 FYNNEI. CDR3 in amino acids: CAKLRTGVDYGYTF. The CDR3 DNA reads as TGTGCCAAGCTACGGACAGGGGTGGACTATGGCTACACCTTC. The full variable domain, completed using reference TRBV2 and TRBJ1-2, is EPEVTQTPSHQVTQMGQEVILRCVPISNHLYFYWYRQILGQKVEFLVSFYNNEISEKSEIFDDQFSVERPDGSNFTLKIRSTKLEDSAMYFCAKLRTGVDYGYTFGSGTRLTVV.

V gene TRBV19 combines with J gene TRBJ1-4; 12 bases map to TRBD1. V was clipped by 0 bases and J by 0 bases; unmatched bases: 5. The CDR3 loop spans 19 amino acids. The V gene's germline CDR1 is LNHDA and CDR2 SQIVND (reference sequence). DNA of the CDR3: TGTGCCAGTAGTATAGACCTGGGACAGGGGGCCTCAACTAATGAAAAACTGTTTTTT. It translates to CASSIDLGQGASTNEKLFF. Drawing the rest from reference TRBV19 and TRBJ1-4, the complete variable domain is DGGITQSPKYLFRKEGQNVTLSCEQNLNHDAMYWYRQDPGQGLRLIYYSQIVNDFQKGDIAEGYSVSREKKESFPLTVTSAQKNPTAFYLCASSIDLGQGASTNEKLFFGSGTQLSVL.